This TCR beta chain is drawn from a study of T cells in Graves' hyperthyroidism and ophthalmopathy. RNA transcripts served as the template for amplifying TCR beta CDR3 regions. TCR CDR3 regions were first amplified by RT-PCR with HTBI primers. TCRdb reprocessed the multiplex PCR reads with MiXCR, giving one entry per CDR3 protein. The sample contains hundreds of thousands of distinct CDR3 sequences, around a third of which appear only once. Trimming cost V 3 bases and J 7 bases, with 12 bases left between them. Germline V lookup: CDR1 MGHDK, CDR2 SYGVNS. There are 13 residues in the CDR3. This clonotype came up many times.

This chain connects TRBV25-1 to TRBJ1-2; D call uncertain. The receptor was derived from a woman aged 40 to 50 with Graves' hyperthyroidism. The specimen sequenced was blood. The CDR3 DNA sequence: TGTGCCAGCAGTGATTTCCGGGCGGGTGGCTACACCTTC. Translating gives CASSDFRAGGYTF.